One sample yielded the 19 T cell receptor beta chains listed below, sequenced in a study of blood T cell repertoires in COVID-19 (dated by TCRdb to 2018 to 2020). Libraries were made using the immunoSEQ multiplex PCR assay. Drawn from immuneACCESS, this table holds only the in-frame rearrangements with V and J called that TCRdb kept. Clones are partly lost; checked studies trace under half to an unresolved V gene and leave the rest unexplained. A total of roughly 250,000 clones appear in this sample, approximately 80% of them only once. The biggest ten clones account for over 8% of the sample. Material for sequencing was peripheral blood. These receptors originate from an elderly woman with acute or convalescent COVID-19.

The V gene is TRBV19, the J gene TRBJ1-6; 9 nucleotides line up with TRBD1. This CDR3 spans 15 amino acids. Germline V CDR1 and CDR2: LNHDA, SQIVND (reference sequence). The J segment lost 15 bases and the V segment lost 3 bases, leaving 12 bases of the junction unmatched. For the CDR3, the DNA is TGTGCCAGTAGTATCCTCCTAACAGGGGGCGGACACCTCCACTTT. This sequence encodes CASSILLTGGGHLHF.

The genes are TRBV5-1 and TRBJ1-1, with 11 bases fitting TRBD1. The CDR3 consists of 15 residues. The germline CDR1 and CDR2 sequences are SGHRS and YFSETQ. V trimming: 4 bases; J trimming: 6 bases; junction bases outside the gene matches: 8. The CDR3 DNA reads TGCGCCAGCAGCCGTGGACAGGGGGCTGGATCTGAAGCTTTCTTT. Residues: CASSRGQGAGSEAFF. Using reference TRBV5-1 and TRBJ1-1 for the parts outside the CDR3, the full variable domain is KAGVTQTPRYLIKTRGQQVTLSCSPISGHRSVSWYQQTPGQGLQFLFEYFSETQRNKGNFPGRFSGRQFSNSRSEMNVSTLELGDSALYLCASSRGQGAGSEAFFGQGTRLTVV.

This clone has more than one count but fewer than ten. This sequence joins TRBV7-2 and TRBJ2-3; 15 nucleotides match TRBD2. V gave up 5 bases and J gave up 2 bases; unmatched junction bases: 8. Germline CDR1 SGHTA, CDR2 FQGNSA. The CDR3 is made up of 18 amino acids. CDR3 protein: CASSPGLAGGSYTDTQYF. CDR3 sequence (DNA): TGTGCCAGCAGCCCGGGACTAGCGGGGGGATCATACACAGATACGCAGTATTTT.

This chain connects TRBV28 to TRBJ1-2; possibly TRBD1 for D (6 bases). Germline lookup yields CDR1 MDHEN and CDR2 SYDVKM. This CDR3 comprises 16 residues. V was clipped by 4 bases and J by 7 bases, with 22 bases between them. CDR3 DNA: TGTGCCAGCAGTTCACCCCCCGGCGCAGGGGATACTGGCTACACCTTC. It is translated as CASSSPPGAGDTGYTF.

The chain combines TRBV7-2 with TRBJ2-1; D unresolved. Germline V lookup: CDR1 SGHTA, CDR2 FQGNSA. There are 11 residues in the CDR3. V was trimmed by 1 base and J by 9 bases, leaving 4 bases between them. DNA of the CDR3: TGTGCCAGCAGCTTAGTGAGTGAGCAGTTCTTC. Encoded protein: CASSLVSEQFF.

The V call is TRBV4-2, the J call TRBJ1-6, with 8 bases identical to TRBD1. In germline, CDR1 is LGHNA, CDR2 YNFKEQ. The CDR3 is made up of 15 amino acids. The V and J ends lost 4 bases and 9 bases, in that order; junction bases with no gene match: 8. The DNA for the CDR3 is TGTGCCAGCAGCCCCGATGGGACAGGCGGTTCACCCCTCCACTTT. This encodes CASSPDGTGGSPLHF.

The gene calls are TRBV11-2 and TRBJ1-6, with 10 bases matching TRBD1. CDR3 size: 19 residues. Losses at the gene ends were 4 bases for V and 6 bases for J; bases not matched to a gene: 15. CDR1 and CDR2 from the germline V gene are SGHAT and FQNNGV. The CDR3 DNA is TGTGCCAGCAGCTCTTCCGGGACAGGGGCCCAAGGACTTAATTCACCCCTCCACTTT. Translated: CASSSSGTGAQGLNSPLHF.

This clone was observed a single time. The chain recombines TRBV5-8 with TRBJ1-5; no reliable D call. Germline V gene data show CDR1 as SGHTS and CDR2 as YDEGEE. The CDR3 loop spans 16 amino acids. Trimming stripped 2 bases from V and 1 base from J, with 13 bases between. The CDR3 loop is CASSLGEGVSNQPQHF. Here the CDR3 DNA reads TGTGCCAGCAGCTTAGGAGAGGGAGTGAGCAATCAGCCCCAGCATTTT.

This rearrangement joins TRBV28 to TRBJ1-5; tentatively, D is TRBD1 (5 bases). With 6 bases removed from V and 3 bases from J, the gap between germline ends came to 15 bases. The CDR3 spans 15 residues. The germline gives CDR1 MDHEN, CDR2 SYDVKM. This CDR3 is CASSRPGLLNQPQHF. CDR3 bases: TGTGCCAGCAGCCGCCCAGGGCTGCTCAATCAGCCCCAGCATTTT.

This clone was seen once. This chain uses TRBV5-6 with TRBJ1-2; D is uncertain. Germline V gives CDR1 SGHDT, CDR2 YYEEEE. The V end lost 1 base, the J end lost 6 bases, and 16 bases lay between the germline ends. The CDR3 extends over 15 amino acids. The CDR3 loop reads CASSLRDLTPDGYTF. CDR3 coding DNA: TGTGCCAGCAGCTTGCGGGATCTGACCCCCGATGGCTACACCTTC.

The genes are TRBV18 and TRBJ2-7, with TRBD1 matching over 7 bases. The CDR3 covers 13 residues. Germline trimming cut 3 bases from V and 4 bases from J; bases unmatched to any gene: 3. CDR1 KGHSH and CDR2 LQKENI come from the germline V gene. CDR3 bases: TGTGCCAGCTCACCGGGACAGCAGTACGAGCAGTACTTC. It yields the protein CASSPGQQYEQYF. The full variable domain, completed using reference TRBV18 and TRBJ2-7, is NAGVMQNPRHLVRRRGQEARLRCSPMKGHSHVYWYRQLPEEGLKFMVYLQKENIIDESGMPKERFSAEFPKEGPSILRIQQVVRGDSAAYFCASSPGQQYEQYFGPGTRLTVT.

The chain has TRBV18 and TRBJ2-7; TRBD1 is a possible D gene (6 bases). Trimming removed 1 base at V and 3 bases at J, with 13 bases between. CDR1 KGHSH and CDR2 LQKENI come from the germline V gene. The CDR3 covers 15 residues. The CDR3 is CASSPRTVTFYEQYF. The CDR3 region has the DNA TGTGCCAGCTCACCACGGACAGTAACCTTCTACGAGCAGTACTTC. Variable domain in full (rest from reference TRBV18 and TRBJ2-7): NAGVMQNPRHLVRRRGQEARLRCSPMKGHSHVYWYRQLPEEGLKFMVYLQKENIIDESGMPKERFSAEFPKEGPSILRIQQVVRGDSAAYFCASSPRTVTFYEQYFGPGTRLTVT.

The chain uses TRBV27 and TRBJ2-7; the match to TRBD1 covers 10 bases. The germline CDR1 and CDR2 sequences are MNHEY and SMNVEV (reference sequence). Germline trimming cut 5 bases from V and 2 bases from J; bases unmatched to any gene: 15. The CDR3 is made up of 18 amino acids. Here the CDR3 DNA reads TGTGCCAGCAGTCCCCGAGGGGGACAGGGGACCTACGCCTACGAGCAGTACTTC. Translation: CASSPRGGQGTYAYEQYF.

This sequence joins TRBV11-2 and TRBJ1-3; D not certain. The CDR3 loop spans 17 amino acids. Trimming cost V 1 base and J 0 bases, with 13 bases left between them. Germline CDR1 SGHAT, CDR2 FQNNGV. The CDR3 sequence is CASSLGRGRDSGNTIYF. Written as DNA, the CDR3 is TGTGCCAGCAGCTTAGGTCGAGGGAGGGACTCTGGAAACACCATATATTTT. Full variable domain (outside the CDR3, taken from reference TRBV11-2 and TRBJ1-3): EAGVAQSPRYKIIEKRQSVAFWCNPISGHATLYWYQQILGQGPKLLIQFQNNGVVDDSQLPKDRFSAERLKGVDSTLKIQPAKLEDSAVYLCASSLGRGRDSGNTIYFGEGSWLTVV.

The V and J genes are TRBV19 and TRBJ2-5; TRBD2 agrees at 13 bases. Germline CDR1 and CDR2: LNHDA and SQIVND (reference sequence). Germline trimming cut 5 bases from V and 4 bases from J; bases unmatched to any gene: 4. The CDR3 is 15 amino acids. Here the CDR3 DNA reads TGTGCCAGTAGTCGGGGACTAGCGGGAACAGAGACCCAGTACTTC. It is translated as CASSRGLAGTETQYF. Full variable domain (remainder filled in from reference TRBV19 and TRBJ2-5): DGGITQSPKYLFRKEGQNVTLSCEQNLNHDAMYWYRQDPGQGLRLIYYSQIVNDFQKGDIAEGYSVSREKKESFPLTVTSAQKNPTAFYLCASSRGLAGTETQYFGPGTRLLVL.

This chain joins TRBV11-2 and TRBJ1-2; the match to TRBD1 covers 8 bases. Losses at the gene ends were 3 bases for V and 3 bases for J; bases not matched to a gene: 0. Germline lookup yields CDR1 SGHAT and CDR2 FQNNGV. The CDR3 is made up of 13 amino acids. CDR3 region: CASSFRGHYGYTF. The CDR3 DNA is TGTGCCAGCAGCTTCAGGGGGCACTATGGCTACACCTTC.

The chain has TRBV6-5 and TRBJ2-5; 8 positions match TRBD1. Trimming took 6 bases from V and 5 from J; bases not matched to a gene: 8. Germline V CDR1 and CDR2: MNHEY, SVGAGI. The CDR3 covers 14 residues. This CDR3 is CASSPGQAWETQYF. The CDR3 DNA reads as TGTGCCAGCAGCCCGGGACAGGCCTGGGAGACCCAGTACTTC.

The CDR3 DNA reads TGTGCCAGTAGTAACACAGGGATATCCTATGGCTACACCTTC. Its protein product is CASSNTGISYGYTF. The V and J genes are TRBV19 and TRBJ1-2; tentatively, D is TRBD1 (6 bases). This CDR3 contains 14 residues. CDR1 is LNHDA, CDR2 SQIVND, per germline (reference sequence). V gave up 4 bases and J gave up 4 bases, with 13 bases separating them.

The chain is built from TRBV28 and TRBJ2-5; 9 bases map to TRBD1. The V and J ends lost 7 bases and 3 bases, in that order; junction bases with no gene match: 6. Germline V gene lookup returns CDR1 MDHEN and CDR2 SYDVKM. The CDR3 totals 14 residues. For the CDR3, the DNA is TGTGCCAGCAAGGAGACAGGGGGGGAAGAGACCCAGTACTTC. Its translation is CASKETGGEETQYF.